Each of the 13 T cell receptor beta chains below was sequenced from the same sample in a study of control samples from healthy donors and cancer patients. Repertoires were generated with immunoSEQ multiplex PCR, while TCRdb's copy carries only in-frame clones and drops some. In the table there are around 250,000 clones, over 70% of which are singletons. The specimen sequenced was PBMCs. These receptors all stem from a woman aged 60-70 years with lung cancer.

The chain joins TRBV3-1 (or the pseudogene TRBV3-2) to TRBJ2-3, with D maybe TRBD2 (5 bases). CDR3 length: 17 amino acids. The germline V gene has CDR1 LGHDT and CDR2 YNNKEL (reference sequence). V dropped 3 bases and J dropped 3 bases, with 19 bases sitting between them. The CDR3 bases are TGTGCCAGCAGCCAGATCTTTAGCGCTCGAGGGACAGATACGCAGTATTTT. This sequence encodes CASSQIFSARGTDTQYF.

The CDR3 loop reads CASSFRDRYLREAFF. The CDR3 nucleotides read TGTGCCAGCAGTTTTCGGGACAGGTACCTCCGAGAAGCTTTCTTT. The chain is built from TRBV28 and TRBJ1-1; 8 nucleotides line up with TRBD1. The CDR3 consists of 15 residues. CDR1 MDHEN and CDR2 SYDVKM come from the germline V gene. J lost 8 bases, V lost 3 bases, and 11 bases had no gene match. Full variable domain (missing parts from reference TRBV28 and TRBJ1-1): DVKVTQSSRYLVKRTGEKVFLECVQDMDHENMFWYRQDPGLGLRLIYFSYDVKMKEKGDIPEGYSVSREKKERFSLILESASTNQTSMYLCASSFRDRYLREAFFGQGTRLTVV.

J is TRBJ1-3 and V is TRBV19; 7 bases are shared with TRBD1. J gave up 2 bases and V 3 bases, and 1 base lay outside the gene matches. CDR1 and CDR2 (germline): LNHDA, SQIVND (reference sequence). CDR3 length equals 14 residues. The CDR3 spells CASSITGAGNTIYF. The CDR3 DNA follows: TGTGCCAGTAGTATTACAGGGGCTGGAAACACCATATATTTT.

V gene TRBV2 combines with J gene TRBJ1-6; D gene uncertain. V dropped 2 bases and J dropped 8 bases, with 13 bases sitting between them. This CDR3 is 15 amino acids long. From germline, CDR1 is SNHLY and CDR2 FYNNEI. The CDR3, as DNA: TGTGCCAGCAGTGAACGGAGGCAGGTTGATTCACCCCTCCACTTT. This gives the protein CASSERRQVDSPLHF.

The chain is built from TRBV3-1 (or the pseudogene TRBV3-2) and TRBJ1-1, with 7 bases aligning to TRBD1. This CDR3 has 12 residues. Germline-derived CDR1 and CDR2 are LGHDT and YNNKEL (reference sequence). V was pared by 3 bases and J by 10 bases, with 5 bases of the junction left unmatched. CDR3 coding DNA: TGTGCCAGCAGCCAGGAACAGGGGAGAGCTTTCTTT. As protein: CASSQEQGRAFF.

V and J are TRBV2 and TRBJ1-2, with D tentatively TRBD1 (5 bases). Trimming removed 8 bases from V and 2 bases from J, with 12 bases in between. Germline CDR1 is SNHLY and CDR2 is FYNNEI. The CDR3 has 13 residues. CDR3 residues: CASRDGSNYGYTF. The DNA of the CDR3 is TGTGCCAGCCGGGACGGATCGAACTATGGCTACACCTTC.

This chain links TRBV5-6 with TRBJ1-5, with D perhaps matching TRBD1 (6 bases). Germline V gives CDR1 SGHDT, CDR2 YYEEEE. CDR3 length: 15 residues. The V gene lost 3 bases and the J gene lost 1 base, with 11 bases spanning the gap. The DNA for the CDR3 is TGTGCCAGCAGCTCCCTGGGGGGCAGCAATCAGCCCCAGCATTTT. Translating it yields CASSSLGGSNQPQHF.

The CDR3, as DNA: TGTGCCTGGAGTGCCCCCCGAGGCTACACCTTC. Protein: CAWSAPRGYTF. V is TRBV30 and J is TRBJ1-2; D gene ambiguous. V was pared by 1 base and J by 8 bases, with 8 bases between. The V gene's germline CDR1 is GTSNPN and CDR2 SVGIG (reference sequence). The CDR3 has 11 amino acids.

The chain combines TRBV9 with TRBJ2-2; the match to TRBD1 covers 7 bases. Trimming cost V 2 bases and J 2 bases; bases outside gene matches: 15. This CDR3 comprises 19 residues. Germline values: CDR1 SGDLS, CDR2 YYNGEE. The CDR3 nucleotides are TGTGCCAGCAGCGTTACCAGGGACAGTTTAAGGGGAAACACCGGGGAGCTGTTTTTT. Translating gives CASSVTRDSLRGNTGELFF. Filled out from reference TRBV9 and TRBJ2-2, the complete variable domain reads DSGVTQTPKHLITATGQRVTLRCSPRSGDLSVYWYQQSLDQGLQFLIQYYNGEERAKGNILERFSAQQFPDLHSELNLSSLELGDSALYFCASSVTRDSLRGNTGELFFGEGSRLTVL.

On this clone itself: Other DNA sequences in the sample encode the same CDR3. V and J are TRBV3-1 (or the pseudogene TRBV3-2) and TRBJ1-6, with D perhaps matching TRBD1 (6 bases). This CDR3 has 15 residues. Germline CDR1 and CDR2: LGHDT and YNNKEL (reference sequence). With 1 base removed from V and 7 bases from J, the gap between germline ends came to 11 bases. Here the CDR3 DNA reads TGTGCCAGCAGCCAAGCCGGGACACAAAATTCACCCCTCCACTTT. This sequence encodes CASSQAGTQNSPLHF.

The chain carries TRBV21-1 and TRBJ2-7. TRBV21-1 is classified as a pseudogene. The CDR3 consists of 17 residues. In DNA form, the CDR3 reads TGTGCCAGCAGCAAAGTCCTCCGGGGGGACAGTTTATACGAGCAGTACTTC. Its protein is CASSKVLRGDSLYEQYF.

This clone showed up just a few times. The V call is TRBV2, the J call TRBJ1-2; no clear D gene. Germline CDR1 is SNHLY and CDR2 is FYNNEI. This CDR3 has 15 residues. With 2 bases removed from V and 4 bases from J, the gap between germline ends came to 14 bases. CDR3 region: CASSESRSYGYGYTF. The CDR3 DNA follows: TGTGCCAGCAGTGAAAGTAGGTCTTACGGCTATGGCTACACCTTC. The complete variable domain, with remaining parts taken from reference TRBV2 and TRBJ1-2, reads EPEVTQTPSHQVTQMGQEVILRCVPISNHLYFYWYRQILGQKVEFLVSFYNNEISEKSEIFDDQFSVERPDGSNFTLKIRSTKLEDSAMYFCASSESRSYGYGYTFGSGTRLTVV.

The chain is built from TRBV5-1 and TRBJ1-2; TRBD1 aligns across 11 bases. From germline, CDR1 is SGHRS and CDR2 YFSETQ. The V and J ends lost 4 bases and 8 bases, in that order; junction bases with no gene match: 4. The CDR3 length is 13 residues. The CDR3 sequence: CASSADRGQGYTF. The CDR3 DNA reads TGCGCCAGCAGCGCGGACAGGGGGCAAGGCTACACCTTC.